This T cell receptor (beta chain) appears in the sequencing data of a study of radiation and T cells in renal cell carcinoma. The study's findings and limits: Baseline intratumoral clonotype presence is unknown without pretreatment biopsies. Top tumor clonotypes rose in blood 2 weeks post-radiation, then contracted.

Method: immunoSEQ multiplex PCR; TCRdb's copy keeps in-frame clones and lacks some. The sample yields around 140,000 clones, roughly 90% seen once. Comment on this clone: The antigen is not known. One junction end does not reproduce the germline sequence, and a read error may be involved. Other DNA sequences in this sample translate to the same CDR3.

Germline CDR1 MGHRA, CDR2 YSYEKL. The CDR3 is 16 amino acids. Time point noted: baseline pretreatment blood. As to treatment: 15 Gy SBRT to primary tumor, nephrectomy 4 weeks later. Serial blood draws occurred at baseline and 2 and 4 weeks post-SBRT. The gene calls are TRBV4-1 and TRBJ1-6, with D possibly TRBD1 on 5 matching bases. The sequence came from a woman in her seventies with renal cell carcinoma. The specimen was blood, collected from a patient whose treatment included radiotherapy and nephrectomy. CDR3 bases: TGCGCCAGCAGTCAAGAGCAGGGCCTGGGGAATTCACCCCTCCACTTT. This translates into CASSQEQGLGNSPLHF.